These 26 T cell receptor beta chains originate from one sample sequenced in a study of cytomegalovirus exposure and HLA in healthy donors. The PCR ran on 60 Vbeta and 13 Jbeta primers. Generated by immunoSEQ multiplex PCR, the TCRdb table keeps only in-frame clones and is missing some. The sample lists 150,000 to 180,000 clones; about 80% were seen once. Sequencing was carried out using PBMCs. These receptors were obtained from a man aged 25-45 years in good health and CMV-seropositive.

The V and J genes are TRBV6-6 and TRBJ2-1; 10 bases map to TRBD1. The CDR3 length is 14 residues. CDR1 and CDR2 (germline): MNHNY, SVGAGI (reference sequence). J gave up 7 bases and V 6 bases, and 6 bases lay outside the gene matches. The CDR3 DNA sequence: TGTGCCAGCAGCTCGACAGGGGGCTGGAATGAGCAGTTCTTC. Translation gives CASSSTGGWNEQFF.

The CDR3 region has the DNA TGTGCCAGCAGTTTATCGGCGACAGGGATCTCCTACGAGCAGTACTTC. Amino acids: CASSLSATGISYEQYF. The V gene is TRBV27, the J gene TRBJ2-7, with 7 bases identical to TRBD1. CDR1 is MNHEY and CDR2 is SMNVEV in the germline V gene (reference sequence). The V gene end was trimmed by 0 bases and the J gene end by 0 bases; junction bases not matched to a gene: 5. The CDR3 runs 16 residues.

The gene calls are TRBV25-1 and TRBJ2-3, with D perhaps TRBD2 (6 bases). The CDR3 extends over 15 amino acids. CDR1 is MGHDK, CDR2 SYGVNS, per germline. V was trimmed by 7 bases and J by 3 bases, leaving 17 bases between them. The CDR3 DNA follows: TGTGCCAGCACCCCGGCGGGGCGGGTGACAGATACGCAGTATTTT. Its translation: CASTPAGRVTDTQYF.

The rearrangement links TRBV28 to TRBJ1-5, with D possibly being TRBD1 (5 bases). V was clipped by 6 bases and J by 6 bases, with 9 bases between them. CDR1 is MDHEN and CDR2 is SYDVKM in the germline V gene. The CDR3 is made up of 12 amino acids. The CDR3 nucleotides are TGTGCCAGCAGGGGGCTCAGTCAGCCCCAGCATTTT. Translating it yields CASRGLSQPQHF. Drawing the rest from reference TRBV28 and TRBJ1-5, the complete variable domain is DVKVTQSSRYLVKRTGEKVFLECVQDMDHENMFWYRQDPGLGLRLIYFSYDVKMKEKGDIPEGYSVSREKKERFSLILESASTNQTSMYLCASRGLSQPQHFGDGTRLSIL.

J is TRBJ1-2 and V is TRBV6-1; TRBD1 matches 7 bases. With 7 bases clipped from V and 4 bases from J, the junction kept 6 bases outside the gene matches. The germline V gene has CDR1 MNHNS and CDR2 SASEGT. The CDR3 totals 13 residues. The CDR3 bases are TGTGCCAGCACCCGGACAGGCGCCTATGGCTACACCTTC. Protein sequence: CASTRTGAYGYTF.

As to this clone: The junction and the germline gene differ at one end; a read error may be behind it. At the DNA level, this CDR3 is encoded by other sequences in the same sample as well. CDR3 sequence: CASSLGTGVQETQYF. DNA of the CDR3: TGCGCCAGCAGCTTAGGGACAGGGGTACAAGAGACCCAGTACTTC. The chain combines TRBV7-2 with TRBJ2-5; 10 positions match TRBD1. This CDR3 region has 15 residues. Germline assignment: CDR1 SGHTA and CDR2 FQGNSA.

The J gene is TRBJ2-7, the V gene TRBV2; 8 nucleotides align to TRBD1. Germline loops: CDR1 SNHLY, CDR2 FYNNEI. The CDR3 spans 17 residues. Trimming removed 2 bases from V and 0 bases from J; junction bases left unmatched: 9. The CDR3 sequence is CASSERDRSSSSYEQYF. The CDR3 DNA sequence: TGTGCCAGCAGTGAACGGGACAGGTCGTCGAGCTCCTACGAGCAGTACTTC.

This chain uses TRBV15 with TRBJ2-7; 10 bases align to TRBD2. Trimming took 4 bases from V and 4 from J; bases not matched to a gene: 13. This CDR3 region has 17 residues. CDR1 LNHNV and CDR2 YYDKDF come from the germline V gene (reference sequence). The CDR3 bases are TGTGCCACCAGCACAGGGCTAGCGGGAGTCCGCCGGTACGAGCAGTACTTC. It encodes CATSTGLAGVRRYEQYF.

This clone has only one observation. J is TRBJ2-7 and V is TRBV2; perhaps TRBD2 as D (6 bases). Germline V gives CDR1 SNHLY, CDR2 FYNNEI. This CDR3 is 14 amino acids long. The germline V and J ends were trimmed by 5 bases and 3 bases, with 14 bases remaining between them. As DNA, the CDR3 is TGTGCCAGCAGTCCTGAGGCGGGGCACTACGAGCAGTACTTC. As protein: CASSPEAGHYEQYF. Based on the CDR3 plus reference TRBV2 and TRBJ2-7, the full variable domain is EPEVTQTPSHQVTQMGQEVILRCVPISNHLYFYWYRQILGQKVEFLVSFYNNEISEKSEIFDDQFSVERPDGSNFTLKIRSTKLEDSAMYFCASSPEAGHYEQYFGPGTRLTVT.

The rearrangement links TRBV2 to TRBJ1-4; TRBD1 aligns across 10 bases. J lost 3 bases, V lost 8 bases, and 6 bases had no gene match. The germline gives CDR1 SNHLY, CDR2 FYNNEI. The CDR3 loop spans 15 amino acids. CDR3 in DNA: TGTGCCAGCGGGGGGACAGGGGTGGCTAATGAAAAACTGTTTTTT. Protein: CASGGTGVANEKLFF.

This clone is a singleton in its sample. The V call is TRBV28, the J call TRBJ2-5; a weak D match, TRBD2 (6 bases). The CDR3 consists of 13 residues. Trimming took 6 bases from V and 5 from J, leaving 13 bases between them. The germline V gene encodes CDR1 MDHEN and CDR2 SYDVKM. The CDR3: CASRETSYETQYF. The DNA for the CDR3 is TGTGCCAGCAGAGAGACTAGTTATGAGACCCAGTACTTC.

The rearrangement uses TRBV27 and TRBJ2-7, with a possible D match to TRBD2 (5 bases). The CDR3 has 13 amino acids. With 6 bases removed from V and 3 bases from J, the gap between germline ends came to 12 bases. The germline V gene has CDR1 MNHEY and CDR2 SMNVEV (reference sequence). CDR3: CASSPGGSYEQYF. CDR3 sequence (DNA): TGTGCCAGCAGCCCTGGTGGGAGCTACGAGCAGTACTTC.

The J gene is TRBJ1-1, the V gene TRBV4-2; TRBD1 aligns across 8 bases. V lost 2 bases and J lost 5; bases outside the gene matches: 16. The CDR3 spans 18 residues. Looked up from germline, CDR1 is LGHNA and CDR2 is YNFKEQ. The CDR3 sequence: CASSQKSPIQGVWTEAFF. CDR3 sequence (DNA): TGTGCCAGCAGCCAAAAGAGTCCAATACAGGGGGTGTGGACTGAAGCTTTCTTT.

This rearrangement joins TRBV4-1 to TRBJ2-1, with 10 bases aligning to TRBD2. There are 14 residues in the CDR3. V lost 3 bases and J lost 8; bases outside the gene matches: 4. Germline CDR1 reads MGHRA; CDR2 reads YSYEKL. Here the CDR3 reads CASSHLAGDHEQFF. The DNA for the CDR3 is TGCGCCAGCAGCCACCTAGCGGGAGACCATGAGCAGTTCTTC.

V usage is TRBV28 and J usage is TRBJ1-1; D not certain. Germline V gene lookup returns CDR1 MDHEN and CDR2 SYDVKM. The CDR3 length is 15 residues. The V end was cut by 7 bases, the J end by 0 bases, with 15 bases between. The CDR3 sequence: CASTAPEGMNTEAFF. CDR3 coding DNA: TGTGCCAGCACCGCACCTGAGGGTATGAACACTGAAGCTTTCTTT. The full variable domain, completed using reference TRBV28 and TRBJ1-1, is DVKVTQSSRYLVKRTGEKVFLECVQDMDHENMFWYRQDPGLGLRLIYFSYDVKMKEKGDIPEGYSVSREKKERFSLILESASTNQTSMYLCASTAPEGMNTEAFFGQGTRLTVV.

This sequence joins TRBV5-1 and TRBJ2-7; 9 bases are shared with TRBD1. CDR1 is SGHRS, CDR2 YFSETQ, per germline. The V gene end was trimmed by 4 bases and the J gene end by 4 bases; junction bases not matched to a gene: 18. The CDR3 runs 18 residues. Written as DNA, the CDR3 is TGCGCCAGCAGCGCCGGGACAGGGTACGAGGCCCGGCGATACGAGCAGTACTTC. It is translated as CASSAGTGYEARRYEQYF.

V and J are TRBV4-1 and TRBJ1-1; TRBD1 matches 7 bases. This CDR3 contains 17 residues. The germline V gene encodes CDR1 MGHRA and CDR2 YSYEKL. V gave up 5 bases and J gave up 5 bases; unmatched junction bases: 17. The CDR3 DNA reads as TGCGCCAGCAGCTCACAAGATCTCACAGGGGATTGGACTGAAGCTTTCTTT. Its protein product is CASSSQDLTGDWTEAFF.

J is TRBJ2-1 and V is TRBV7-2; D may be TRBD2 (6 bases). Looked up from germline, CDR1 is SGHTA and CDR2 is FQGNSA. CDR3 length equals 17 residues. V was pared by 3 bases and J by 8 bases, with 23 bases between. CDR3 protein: CASSFDRGLPHGDEQFF. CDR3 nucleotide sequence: TGTGCCAGCAGCTTTGATCGGGGACTCCCACATGGCGATGAGCAGTTCTTC.

The CDR3 nucleotides are TGTGCCAGCAGTGACAGGGGCTATGGCTACACCTTC. Translating gives CASSDRGYGYTF. V and J are TRBV11-1 and TRBJ1-2; TRBD1 matches 8 bases. Trimming took 6 bases from V and 4 from J; bases not matched to a gene: 1. Germline V gene sequence: CDR1 SGHAT, CDR2 FQDESV (reference sequence). The CDR3 extends over 12 amino acids. Supplemented by reference TRBV11-1 and TRBJ1-2, the full variable domain reads EAEVAQSPRYKITEKSQAVAFWCDPISGHATLYWYRQILGQGPELLVQFQDESVVDDSQLPKDRFSAERLKGVDSTLKIQPAELGDSAMYLCASSDRGYGYTFGSGTRLTVV.

The CDR3 nucleotides read TGTGCCAGCAGTTTCCGGACTGAAGCTTTCTTT. As protein: CASSFRTEAFF. The J gene is TRBJ1-1, the V gene TRBV28; no reliable D call. Germline CDR1 is MDHEN and CDR2 is SYDVKM. V was cut by 3 bases and J by 5 bases, with 4 bases left in between. CDR3 length: 11 residues.

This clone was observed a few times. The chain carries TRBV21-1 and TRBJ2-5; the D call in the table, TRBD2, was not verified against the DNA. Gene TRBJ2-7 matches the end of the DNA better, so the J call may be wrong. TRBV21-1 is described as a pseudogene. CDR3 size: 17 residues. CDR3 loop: CASSKVHRAGGSYEQYF. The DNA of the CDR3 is TGTGCCAGCAGCAAAGTTCATCGAGCGGGAGGGTCCTACGAGCAGTACTTC.

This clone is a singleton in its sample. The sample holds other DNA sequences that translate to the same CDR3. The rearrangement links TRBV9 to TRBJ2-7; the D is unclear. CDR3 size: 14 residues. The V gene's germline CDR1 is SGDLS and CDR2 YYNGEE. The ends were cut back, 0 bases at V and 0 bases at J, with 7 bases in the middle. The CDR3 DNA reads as TGTGCCAGCAGCGTAGGGGCTGGCTCCTACGAGCAGTACTTC. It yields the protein CASSVGAGSYEQYF.

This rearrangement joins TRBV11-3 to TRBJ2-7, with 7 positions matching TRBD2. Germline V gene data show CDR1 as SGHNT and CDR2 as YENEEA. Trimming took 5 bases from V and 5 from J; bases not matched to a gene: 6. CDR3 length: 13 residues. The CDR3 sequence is CASSLGGDHEQYF. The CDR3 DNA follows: TGTGCCAGCAGCCTTGGGGGGGACCACGAGCAGTACTTC.

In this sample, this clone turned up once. This CDR3 reads CASSYSGREKLFF. CDR3 sequence (DNA): TGTGCCAGCAGTTACTCGGGGCGTGAAAAACTGTTTTTT. The V call is TRBV6-5, the J call TRBJ1-4, with a tentative D call TRBD1 (5 bases). This CDR3 is built from 13 residues. V lost 0 bases and J 7 bases, leaving 6 bases between the germline ends. CDR1 and CDR2 from the germline V gene are MNHEY and SVGAGI.

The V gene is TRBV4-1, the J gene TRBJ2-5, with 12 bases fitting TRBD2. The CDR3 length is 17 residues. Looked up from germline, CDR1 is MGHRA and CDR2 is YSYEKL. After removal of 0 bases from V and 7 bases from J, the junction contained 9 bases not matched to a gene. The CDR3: CASSQDRTSGVLGTQYF. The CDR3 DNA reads TGCGCCAGCAGCCAAGATAGGACTAGCGGGGTGCTTGGGACCCAGTACTTC.

The chain's CDR3 is CASSSTSGPLNEQFF. In nucleotides, the CDR3 is TGTGCCAGCAGCTCGACTAGCGGGCCCTTAAATGAGCAGTTCTTC. The rearrangement joins TRBV7-9 to TRBJ2-1; 10 bases map to TRBD2. The junction had 7 bases not matched to a gene; V was cut back by 4 bases and J by 7 bases. Germline-derived CDR1 and CDR2 are SEHNR and FQNEAQ (reference sequence). This CDR3 comprises 15 residues. The complete variable domain, with remaining parts taken from reference TRBV7-9 and TRBJ2-1, reads DTGVSQNPRHKITKRGQNVTFRCDPISEHNRLYWYRQTLGQGPEFLTYFQNEAQLEKSRLLSDRFSAERPKGSFSTLEIQRTEQGDSAMYLCASSSTSGPLNEQFFGPGTRLTVL.